This T cell receptor (beta chain) was sequenced during a study of T-cell reconstitution after alpha-beta-depleted transplantation in children (dated by TCRdb to about 2016). Study-level background: Using TCR repertoire profiling, the study quantitatively followed how T-cell immune reconstitution unfolded in children after TCRalphabeta/CD19-depleted allogeneic hematopoietic cell transplantation.

The library was built by means of PCR. This sample was sequenced with an Illumina HiSeq 2500. TCR libraries were prepared with molecular barcoding, using unique molecular identifiers to normalize TCRbeta repertoire quantification. TCRdb trimmed the raw reads at Q25, called clones with MiXCR and kept productive beta chains. Every entry covers one CDR3 protein and lists the most common genes and DNA from its rows. This sample holds about 640,000 distinct CDR3 sequences; roughly 17% were observed only once. Jointly, the top ten make up 1.1% of the sample. V and J are truncated by 4 bases and 7 bases respectively, leaving an intervening sequence of 25 bases. Taken from the germline V gene (reference sequence), the CDR1 and CDR2 loops are WNHNN and SYGVQD. Inclusive of the bounding cysteine and phenylalanine, the CDR3 is 18 residues long. Of all the DNA, just the CDR3 is kept, 54 bases in frame from base 1.

On this clonotype: Its specific antigen is unknown. Per-base qualities were not stored, and no clone one base away is much larger.

The source was PBMCs from the stem cell graft donor, collected from the stem cell graft. The chain links TRBV10-1 with TRBJ1-4, with the D gene not confidently named. The source of this sequence is a human donor who donated a stem cell graft to a child with acute myeloid leukemia. The CDR3 here reads CASSVTDGGPLSAEKLFF. The DNA sequence is given as TGCGCCAGCAGTGTGACCGACGGCGGGCCTCTCTCAGCTGAAAAACTGTTTTTT.